What follows is one TCR beta chain and its context. Its antigen is undetermined. Sequencing libraries for TCR beta were prepared with iRepertoire HTBI primers and Arm-PCR of CDR3 regions. MiXCR, run by TCRdb on the multiplex PCR reads, gives a single entry per CDR3 protein. The sample has 650,000 to 700,000 distinct CDR3 sequences; approximately 29% are singletons. Germline values: CDR1 LNHDA, CDR2 SQIVND (reference sequence). CDR3 length: 19 residues. The V gene end was trimmed by 1 base and the J gene end by 1 base; junction bases not matched to a gene: 10. Time point noted: persistent/refractory GD, antithyroid drugs over 5 years with positive TRAb. With RNA extracted from PBMCs as input, the TCR library was made. This sample is drawn from a study of regulatory T cells in long-lasting Graves disease. Whole-study findings and limits: Comparison showed that persistent patients shared more public clonotypes (about 2,700) than new patients (966).

The chain is built from TRBV19 and TRBJ2-4; 10 bases match TRBD2. The specimen comprised peripheral blood mononuclear cells (PBMCs), sampled when the disease was refractory, from a patient treated with antithyroid drugs. This TCR came from a female donor with Graves disease. CDR3 sequence (DNA): TGTGCCAGTAGTATAGGTTGGCTAGCGGGAGATTTGGCCAAAAACATTCAGTACTTC. Translation gives CASSIGWLAGDLAKNIQYF. The variable domain in full, with the rest retrieved from reference TRBV19 and TRBJ2-4, is DGGITQSPKYLFRKEGQNVTLSCEQNLNHDAMYWYRQDPGQGLRLIYYSQIVNDFQKGDIAEGYSVSREKKESFPLTVTSAQKNPTAFYLCASSIGWLAGDLAKNIQYFGAGTRLSVL.